This T cell receptor (beta chain) was recovered during a study of cytomegalovirus exposure and HLA in healthy donors (dated by TCRdb to about 2017). Regarding the research as a whole: An earlier analysis of some 550 of the donors reported roughly 270 Gb of sequence data and more than 90 million unique TCR beta sequences from about 200 million T cells. Roughly 290 gigabases of sequencing data and 70 million to 95 million unique TCR sequences made up an early release that covered under 750 HLA-typed donors. Of the roughly 390 genotyped donors, about 80% fell in the genetic ancestry cluster associated with self-reported Caucasian donors. The study was designed to test whether signatures of past pathogen exposure could be identified by cataloging public T cell receptors. The study used immunosequencing to profile the T cell repertoires of approximately 690 subjects and linked those repertoires to cytomegalovirus serostatus. Besides the first cohort of 550 to 750 subjects, a separate validation cohort made up of 90 to 150 different subjects was used. High-throughput TCR immunosequencing, statistical association of individual TCRs with disease status, and machine learning were combined to predict cytomegalovirus infection status. To study patterns of TCR occurrence, a later analysis re-analyzed previously published TCR beta repertoires from hundreds of donors and added high-resolution HLA genotyping. Rather than using new phenotypic data, the later analysis identified candidate immune exposures from TCR beta sequences and from how often those sequences occurred across donors. An earlier analysis of approximately 630 of the donors applied high-throughput TCR beta sequencing to assess whether each TCR beta V gene segment acted as functional or pseudogenic. Donor age, sex, ethnicity and CMV serostatus were collected together with the repertoire data. Genome-wide SNP genotypes for about 65% of the 666 donors were used in a later genetic analysis, which treated that subset as a discovery cohort. All discovery cohort repertoires had been generated on a single sequencing platform. HLA typing covered class I and class II loci at four-digit resolution. The number of typed donors differed by locus: about 620-640 for A, B, C, DRB1 and DQB1; some 540 for DQA1; 606 for DPA1; and some 470 for DPB1. Roughly 5 DR-DQ haplotypes were handled as single units for association and clustering because linkage in the cohort was strong. Among 398 genotyped donors of the cohort, an average of around 220,000 unique TCR beta nucleotide sequences was sequenced per donor, of which about 19% were non-productive.

Beyond this particular receptor, the publication reports: In a later analysis, TCR association rates were found to vary across HLA loci, with the most associated TCRs seen for DRB1 alleles and the fewest for HLA-C alleles. The earlier analysis of 587 of the donors excluded roughly 17 rarely observed V segments, including chromosome 9 orphons, because counts were too low. Some IMGT-functional V segments, including TRBV6-2 and TRBV6-3, could not be distinguished by the 87-base-pair reads and were therefore excluded. According to a later genetic analysis, donors in an Asian-associated ancestry cluster had fewer N-insertions in productive TCRs than the approximately 710-donor mean. A further reported finding was that TCR beta sequences accurately predicted the HLA-A and HLA-B alleles for most subjects in the first cohort. Broadly in line with IMGT annotations, most TCR beta V segments showed up in productive rearrangements about 87% or about 30% of the time in an earlier analysis of some 590 of the donors. A cluster of highly shared sequence variants was judged likely to be a technical artifact of the sequencing pipeline. An association between a missense DCLRE1C variant and V-gene and J-gene trimming of TCR beta chains was found in a later genetic analysis and replicated in an independent cohort. The authors suggested that the approach could potentially be extended to other disease states and immunological phenotypes. Strong co-occurrence of HLA alleles, especially DR and DQ, made assigning TCR associations to individual alleles difficult. Correlated functional status among segregating V segments might be attributable to linkage disequilibrium, but an unknown experimental factor could not be ruled out. The classifier was reported to diagnose cytomegalovirus status with high specificity and sensitivity in both the original and validation cohorts. In a later analysis, 15,000 to 20,000 TCR beta sequences were associated with specific HLA alleles at a false discovery rate of 0.05. The presence/absence analyses assumed that sequencing depth was roughly uniform across donors, and that assumption may not be true. In a later analysis, several top co-occurrence clusters were reported to appear linked to parvovirus B19, influenza, CMV and Epstein-Barr virus. For the cohort, immune exposure information was limited to CMV serostatus. Three of the identified cytomegalovirus-associated TCR beta chains were confirmed in vitro to be specific for cytomegalovirus antigens. HLA typing was unavailable for some donors at each locus, so association tests used only the typed subset. In this cohort, only TCR beta chains were sequenced, and detectable features were limited by the absence of alpha or paired-chain data. A later analysis found that most CMV-associated TCR beta chains appeared HLA-restricted, with HLA associations seemingly driven largely by CMV exposure. Compared with equally common non-associated chains, HLA-associated TCR beta chains in a later analysis were more clonally expanded and had lower generation probabilities. The study listed over 150 TCR beta chains as associated with cytomegalovirus. Most TCR sequences were seen in very few donors, while some public TCRs were found in many individuals.

Measured from the cysteine to the phenylalanine, the CDR3 is 13 residues long. Only the CDR3 portion is preserved as DNA: 39 bases, with reading frame beginning at the first base. CDR1 is given as SGHAT and CDR2 as FQNNGV, both from the germline V gene. Germline trimming amounts to 8 bases on V and 6 bases on J, with 6 as the count of junction bases outside the gene matches. Library method: the immunoSEQ multiplex PCR assay. For the multiplex PCR, a mixture combining 60 forward primers for TCR Vbeta segments and 13 reverse primers for TCR Jbeta segments was used. Amplification of the CDR3 region of rearranged TCR beta genes was performed with a multiplex PCR assay on genomic DNA. On the Illumina HiSeq System, the amplified TCR beta libraries were sequenced as 87-base-pair reads. Per the source publication's procedure: Across the 600 to 700 repertoires, a later analysis counted some 81 million unique TCR beta chains, roughly 11 million of which were shared by at least two donors. To remove PCR and sequencing errors, raw reads were error-corrected and collapsed into unique sequences using a nearest-neighbor algorithm that merged closely related sequences. CDR3 sequences were aligned to IMGT reference sequences to assign V, D and J gene segments. For a sequence to be retained, a match of at least six nucleotides was required to both a V gene segment and a J gene segment. Rearrangements were called productive when the CDR3 lacked stop codons and stayed in frame with V and J; all others were non-productive. Following IMGT convention, CDR3 was defined as the stretch from the second conserved V-encoded cysteine up to the conserved J-encoded phenylalanine. Sequences without an unambiguous match to a single V gene segment were excluded from the earlier analysis of 500 to 700 of the donors. In an earlier analysis of approximately 500 of the donors, a V segment was called functional when productive rearrangements were above 56.7%, and segregating when the standard deviation between donors exceeded 5%. A statistical classification framework was built for diagnosing cytomegalovirus status from the catalog of TCR beta chain sequences. V and J gene assignment, in a later analysis, came from comparing TCR nucleotide sequences with IMGT/GENE-DB human TR gene sequences. The TCRdist pipeline was used in a later analysis to assign CDR3 sequences and most-parsimonious VDJ recombination scenarios. In a later analysis, each TCR beta chain was defined by its CDR3 amino acid sequence together with its V-gene family, and reads lacking a unique V-gene family were excluded. In a later analysis, 550 to 650 highly shared, low-generation-probability nucleotide sequences were removed to address suspected cross-contamination and a sequencing artifact. In a later analysis, a clonal expansion index was calculated for each public chain from normalized within-repertoire ranks of inferred template counts. Generation probabilities in a later analysis came from a VDJ recombination model fitted to out-of-frame rearrangements, and those results were checked against IGoR. A later analysis scored TCR-TCR, TCR-HLA and TCR-CMV co-occurrence with hypergeometric tests, applying a repertoire-size bias correction to TCR pairs. To estimate false discovery rates, a later analysis permuted the HLA or CMV assignments 20 times. In a later analysis, co-occurring TCRs were grouped using DBSCAN, and TCRdist sequence similarity was added for clustering within HLA-allele-positive subsets. Repertoires with fewer than 30,000 or more than 120,000 public chains, plus five repertoires with anomalous nucleotide sharing, were excluded from co-occurrence clustering. The immuneACCESS repertoire file appears here via TCRdb, limited to in-frame rearrangements. These files lack a portion of the clones; in checked studies, under half of the deficit traces to unresolved V genes, and the cause of the others is not known. V, J and clone size are taken as reported in that table, and D and trimming were inferred from the DNA itself. For this sample there are 130,000 to 150,000 clones; roughly 79% appear just once. The ten largest clones represent less than 2% of the sample.

In total, roughly 670 healthy bone marrow donors made up the cohort. At the time of sampling, all cohort members were nominally healthy, though unrecorded immune exposures were likely present. The donor was CMV seronegative and belonged to the group of 320 or so seronegative cohort members. Every donor gave a peripheral blood sample, and the peripheral blood mononuclear cells from that sample were used for TCR beta sequencing. The Qiagen DNeasy Blood Extraction Kit was used to extract genomic DNA from the blood cell samples. Of note for this clone: Its antigen remains unidentified. Within one base of it there is no much larger clone, and no base qualities were kept.

The rearrangement joined TRBV11-2 to TRBJ2-1, and TRBD2 matches 8 of the central bases. The origin of this receptor is a woman aged 25-40 years in good health and CMV-seronegative. The sample comprised PBMCs. At the DNA level, the sequence is TGTGCCAGCCGAGGCAGCGGGGGCAATGAGCAGTTCTTC. Its protein reads: CASRGSGGNEQFF.